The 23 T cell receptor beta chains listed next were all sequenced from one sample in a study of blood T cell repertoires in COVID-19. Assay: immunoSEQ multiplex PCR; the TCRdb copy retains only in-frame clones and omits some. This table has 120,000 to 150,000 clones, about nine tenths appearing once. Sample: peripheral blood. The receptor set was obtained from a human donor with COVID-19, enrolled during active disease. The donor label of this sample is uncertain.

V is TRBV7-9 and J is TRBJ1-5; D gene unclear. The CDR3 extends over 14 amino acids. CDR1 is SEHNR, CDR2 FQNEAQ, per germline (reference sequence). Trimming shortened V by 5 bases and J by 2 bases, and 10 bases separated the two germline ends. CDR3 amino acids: CASSPLLGNQPQHF. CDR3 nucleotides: TGTGCCAGCAGCCCCCTCTTAGGCAATCAGCCCCAGCATTTT.

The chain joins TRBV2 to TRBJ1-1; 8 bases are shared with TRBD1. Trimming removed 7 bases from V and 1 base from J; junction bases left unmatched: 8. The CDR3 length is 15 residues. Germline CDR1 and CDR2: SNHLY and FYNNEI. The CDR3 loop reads CASTEPGTGNTEAFF. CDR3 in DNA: TGTGCCAGCACCGAACCCGGGACAGGGAACACTGAAGCTTTCTTT.

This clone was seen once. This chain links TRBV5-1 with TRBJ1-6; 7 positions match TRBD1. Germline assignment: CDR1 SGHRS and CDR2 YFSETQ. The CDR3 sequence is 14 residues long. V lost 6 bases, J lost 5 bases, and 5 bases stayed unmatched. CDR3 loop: CASKKTGNNSPLHF. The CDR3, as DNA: TGCGCCAGCAAAAAGACAGGGAATAATTCACCCCTCCACTTT.

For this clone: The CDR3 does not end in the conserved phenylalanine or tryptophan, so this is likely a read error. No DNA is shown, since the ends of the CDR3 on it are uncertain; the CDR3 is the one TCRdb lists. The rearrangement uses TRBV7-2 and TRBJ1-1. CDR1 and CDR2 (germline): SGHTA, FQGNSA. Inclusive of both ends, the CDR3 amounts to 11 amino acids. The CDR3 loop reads CASSSGTPPRD.

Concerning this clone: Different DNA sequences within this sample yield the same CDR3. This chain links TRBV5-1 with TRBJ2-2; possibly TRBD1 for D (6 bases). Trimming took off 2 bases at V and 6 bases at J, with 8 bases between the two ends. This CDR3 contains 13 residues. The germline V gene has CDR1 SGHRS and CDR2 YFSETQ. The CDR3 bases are TGCGCCAGCAGCTTTTCAGGGGCCGGGGAGCTGTTTTTT. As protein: CASSFSGAGELFF.

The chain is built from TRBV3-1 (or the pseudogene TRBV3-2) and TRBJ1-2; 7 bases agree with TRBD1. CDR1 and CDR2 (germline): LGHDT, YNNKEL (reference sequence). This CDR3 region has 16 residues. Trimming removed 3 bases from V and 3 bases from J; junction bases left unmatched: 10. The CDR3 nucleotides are TGTGCCAGCAGCCACGGTGACAGGGTGGCGCACTATGGCTACACCTTC. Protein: CASSHGDRVAHYGYTF.

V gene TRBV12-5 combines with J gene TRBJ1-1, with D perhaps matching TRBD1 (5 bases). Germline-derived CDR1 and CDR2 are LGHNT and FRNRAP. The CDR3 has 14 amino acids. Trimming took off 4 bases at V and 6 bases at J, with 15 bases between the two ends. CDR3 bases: TGTGCTAGTGGTTCCGGGGCCTGGGAGGCTGAAGCTTTCTTT. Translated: CASGSGAWEAEAFF.

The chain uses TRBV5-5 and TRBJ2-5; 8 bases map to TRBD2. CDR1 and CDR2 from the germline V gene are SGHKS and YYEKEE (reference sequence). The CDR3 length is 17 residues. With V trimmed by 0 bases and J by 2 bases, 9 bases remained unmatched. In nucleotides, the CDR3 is TGTGCCAGCAGCTTGGGATCGGCGGGGGGAGAACAAGAGACCCAGTACTTC. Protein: CASSLGSAGGEQETQYF.

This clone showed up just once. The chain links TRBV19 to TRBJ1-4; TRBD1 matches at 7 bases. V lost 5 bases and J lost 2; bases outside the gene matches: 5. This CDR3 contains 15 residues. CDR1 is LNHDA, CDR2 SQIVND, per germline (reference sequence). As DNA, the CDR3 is TGTGCCAGTAGTCCCCAGGGGGAGACTAATGAAAAACTGTTTTTT. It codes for CASSPQGETNEKLFF.

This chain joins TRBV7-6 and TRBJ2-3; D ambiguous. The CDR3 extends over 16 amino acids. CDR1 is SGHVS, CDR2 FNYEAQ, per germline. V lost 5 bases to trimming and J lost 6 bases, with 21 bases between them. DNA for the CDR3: TGTGCCAGCAGCGCCAATCCGGGTCCCGAGGCGGATACGCAGTATTTT. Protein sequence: CASSANPGPEADTQYF.

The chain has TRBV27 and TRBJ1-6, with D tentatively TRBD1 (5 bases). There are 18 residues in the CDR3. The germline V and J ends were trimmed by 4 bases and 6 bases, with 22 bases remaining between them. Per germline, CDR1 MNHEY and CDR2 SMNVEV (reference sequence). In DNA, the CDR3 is TGTGCCAGCAGTTCATCACCTCCCGGACACCTACGTAATTCACCCCTCCACTTT. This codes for CASSSSPPGHLRNSPLHF.

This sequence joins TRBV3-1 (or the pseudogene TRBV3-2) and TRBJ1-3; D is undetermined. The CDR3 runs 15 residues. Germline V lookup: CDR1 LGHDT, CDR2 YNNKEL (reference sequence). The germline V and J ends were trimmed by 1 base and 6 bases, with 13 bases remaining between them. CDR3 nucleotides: TGTGCCAGCAGCCAAGGATCCGGGGTCGAAAACACCATATATTTT. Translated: CASSQGSGVENTIYF.

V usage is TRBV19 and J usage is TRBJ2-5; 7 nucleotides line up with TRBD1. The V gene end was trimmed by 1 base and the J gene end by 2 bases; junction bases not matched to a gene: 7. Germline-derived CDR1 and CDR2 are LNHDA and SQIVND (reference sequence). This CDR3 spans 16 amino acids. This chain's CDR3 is CASSIVETRGQETQYF. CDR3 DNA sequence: TGTGCCAGTAGTATAGTTGAGACCAGGGGGCAAGAGACCCAGTACTTC. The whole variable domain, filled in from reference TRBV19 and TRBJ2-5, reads DGGITQSPKYLFRKEGQNVTLSCEQNLNHDAMYWYRQDPGQGLRLIYYSQIVNDFQKGDIAEGYSVSREKKESFPLTVTSAQKNPTAFYLCASSIVETRGQETQYFGPGTRLLVL.

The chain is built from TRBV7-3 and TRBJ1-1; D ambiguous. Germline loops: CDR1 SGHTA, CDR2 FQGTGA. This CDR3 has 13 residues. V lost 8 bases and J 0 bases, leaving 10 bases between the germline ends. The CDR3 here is CASGEGMNTEAFF. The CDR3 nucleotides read TGTGCCAGCGGGGAGGGAATGAACACTGAAGCTTTCTTT. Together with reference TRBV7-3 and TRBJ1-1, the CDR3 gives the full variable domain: GAGVSQTPSNKVTEKGKYVELRCDPISGHTALYWYRQSLGQGPEFLIYFQGTGAADDSGLPNDRFFAVRPEGSVSTLKIQRTERGDSAVYLCASGEGMNTEAFFGQGTRLTVV.

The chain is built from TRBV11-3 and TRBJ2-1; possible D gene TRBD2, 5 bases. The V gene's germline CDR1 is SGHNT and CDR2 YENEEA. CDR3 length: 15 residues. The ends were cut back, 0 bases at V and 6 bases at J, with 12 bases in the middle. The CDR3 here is CASSLDREGSNEQFF. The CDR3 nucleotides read TGTGCCAGCAGCTTAGATCGGGAAGGGAGCAATGAGCAGTTCTTC.

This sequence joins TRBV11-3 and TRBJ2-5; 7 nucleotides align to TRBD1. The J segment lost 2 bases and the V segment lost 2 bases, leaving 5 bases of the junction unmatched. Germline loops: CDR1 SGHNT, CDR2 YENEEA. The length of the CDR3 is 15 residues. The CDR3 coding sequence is TGTGCCAGCAGCTTATCCCCAGGGGGACAAGAGACCCAGTACTTC. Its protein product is CASSLSPGGQETQYF.

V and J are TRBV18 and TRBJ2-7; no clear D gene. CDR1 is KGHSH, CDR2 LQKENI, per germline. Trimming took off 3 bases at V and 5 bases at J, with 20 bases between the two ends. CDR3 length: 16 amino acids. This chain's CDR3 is CASSPALGERSDEQYF. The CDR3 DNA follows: TGTGCCAGCTCACCCGCTCTTGGAGAACGCTCGGACGAGCAGTACTTC.

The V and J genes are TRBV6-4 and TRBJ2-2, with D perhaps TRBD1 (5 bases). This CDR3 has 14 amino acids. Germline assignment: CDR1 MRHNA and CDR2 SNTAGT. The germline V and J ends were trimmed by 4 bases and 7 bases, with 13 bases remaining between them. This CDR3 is CASSGQGGIGELFF. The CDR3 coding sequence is TGTGCCAGCAGTGGCCAGGGTGGCATCGGGGAGCTGTTTTTT.

The CDR3 sequence: CASSPPVGAGTIYF. For the CDR3, the DNA is TGTGCCAGCAGTCCCCCGGTGGGGGCAGGCACCATATATTTT. The chain combines TRBV28 with TRBJ1-3; a possible D gene is TRBD1 (6 bases). The CDR3 extends over 14 amino acids. Trimming shortened V by 5 bases and J by 9 bases, and 17 bases separated the two germline ends. Germline V gives CDR1 MDHEN, CDR2 SYDVKM.

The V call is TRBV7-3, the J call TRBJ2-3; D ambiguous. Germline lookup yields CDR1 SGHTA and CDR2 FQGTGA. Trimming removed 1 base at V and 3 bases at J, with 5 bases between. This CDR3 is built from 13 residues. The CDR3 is CASSLSRTDTQYF. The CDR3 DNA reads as TGTGCCAGCAGCTTAAGCCGGACAGATACGCAGTATTTT.

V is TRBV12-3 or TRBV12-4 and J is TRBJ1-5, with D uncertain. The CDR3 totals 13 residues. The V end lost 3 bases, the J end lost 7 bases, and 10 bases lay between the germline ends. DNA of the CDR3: TGTGCCAGCAGTTTCCGGGGTACACAGCCCCAGCATTTT. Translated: CASSFRGTQPQHF.

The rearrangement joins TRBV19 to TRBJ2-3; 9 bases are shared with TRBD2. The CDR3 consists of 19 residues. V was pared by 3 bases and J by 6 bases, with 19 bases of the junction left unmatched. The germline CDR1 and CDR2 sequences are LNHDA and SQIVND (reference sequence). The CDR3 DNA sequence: TGTGCCAGTAGTATTGGGCTAGTCTATTCTGCGGGGGGGAGGGATACGCAGTATTTT. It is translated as CASSIGLVYSAGGRDTQYF.

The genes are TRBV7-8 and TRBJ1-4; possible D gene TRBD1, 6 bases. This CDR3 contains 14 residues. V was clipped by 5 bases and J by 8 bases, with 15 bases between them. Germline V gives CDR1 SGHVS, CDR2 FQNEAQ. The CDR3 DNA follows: TGTGCCAGCAGCCTACAGGGTAGGGGCGAAAAACTGTTTTTT. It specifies CASSLQGRGEKLFF. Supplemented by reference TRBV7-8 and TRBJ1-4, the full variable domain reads GAGVSQSPRYKVAKRGQDVALRCDPISGHVSLFWYQQALGQGPEFLTYFQNEAQLDKSGLPSDRFFAERPEGSVSTLKIQRTQQEDSAVYLCASSLQGRGEKLFFGSGTQLSVL.